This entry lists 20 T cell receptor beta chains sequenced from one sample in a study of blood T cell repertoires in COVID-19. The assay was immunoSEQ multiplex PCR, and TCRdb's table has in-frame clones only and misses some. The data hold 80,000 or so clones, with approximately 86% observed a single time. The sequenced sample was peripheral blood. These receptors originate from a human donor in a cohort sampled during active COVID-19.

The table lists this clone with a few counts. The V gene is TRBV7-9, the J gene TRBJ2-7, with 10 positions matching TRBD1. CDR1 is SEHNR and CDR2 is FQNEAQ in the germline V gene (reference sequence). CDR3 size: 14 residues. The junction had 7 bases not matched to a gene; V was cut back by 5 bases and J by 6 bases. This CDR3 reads CASSPGTGAREQYF. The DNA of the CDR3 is TGTGCCAGCAGCCCCGGGACAGGGGCCCGCGAGCAGTACTTC.

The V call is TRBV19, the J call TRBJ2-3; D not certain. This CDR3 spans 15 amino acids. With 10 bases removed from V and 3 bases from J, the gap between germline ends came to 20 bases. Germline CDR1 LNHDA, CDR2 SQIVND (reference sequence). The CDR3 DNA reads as TGTGCCACGAAAGCCCGGCGGAAGCTAACAGATACGCAGTATTTT. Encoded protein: CATKARRKLTDTQYF.

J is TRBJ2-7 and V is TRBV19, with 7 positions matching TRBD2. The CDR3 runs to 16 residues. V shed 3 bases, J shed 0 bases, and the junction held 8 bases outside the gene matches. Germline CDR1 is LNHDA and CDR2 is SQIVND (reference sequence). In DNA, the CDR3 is TGTGCCAGTAGTATGGCCAGCGGGGAGAGCTCCTACGAGCAGTACTTC. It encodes CASSMASGESSYEQYF. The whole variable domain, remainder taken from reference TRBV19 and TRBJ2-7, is DGGITQSPKYLFRKEGQNVTLSCEQNLNHDAMYWYRQDPGQGLRLIYYSQIVNDFQKGDIAEGYSVSREKKESFPLTVTSAQKNPTAFYLCASSMASGESSYEQYFGPGTRLTVT.

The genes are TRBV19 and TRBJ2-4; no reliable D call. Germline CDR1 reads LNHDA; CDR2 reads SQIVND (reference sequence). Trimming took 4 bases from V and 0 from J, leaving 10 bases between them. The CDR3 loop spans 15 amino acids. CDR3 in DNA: TGTGCCAGTAGTAGGGCGACGGTAGCCAAAAACATTCAGTACTTC. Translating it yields CASSRATVAKNIQYF.

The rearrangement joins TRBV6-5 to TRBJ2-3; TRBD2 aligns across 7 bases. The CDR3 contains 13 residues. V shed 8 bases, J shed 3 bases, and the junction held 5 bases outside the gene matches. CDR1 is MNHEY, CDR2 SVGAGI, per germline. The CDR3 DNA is TGTGCCAGCCTTCTAGCGGAGACAGATACGCAGTATTTT. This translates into CASLLAETDTQYF.

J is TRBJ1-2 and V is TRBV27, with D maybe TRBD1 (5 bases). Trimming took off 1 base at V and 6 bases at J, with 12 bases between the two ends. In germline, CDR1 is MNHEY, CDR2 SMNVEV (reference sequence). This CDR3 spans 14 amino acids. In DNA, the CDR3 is TGTGCCAGCAGTTTATTAGGCCAGGGCGATGGCTACACCTTC. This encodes CASSLLGQGDGYTF.

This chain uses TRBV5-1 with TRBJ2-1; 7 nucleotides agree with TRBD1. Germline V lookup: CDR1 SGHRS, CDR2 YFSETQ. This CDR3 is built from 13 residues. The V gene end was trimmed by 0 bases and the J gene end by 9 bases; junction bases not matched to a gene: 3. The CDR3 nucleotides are TGCGCCAGCAGCTTGGGACAGGGCGGTGAGCAGTTCTTC. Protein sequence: CASSLGQGGEQFF.

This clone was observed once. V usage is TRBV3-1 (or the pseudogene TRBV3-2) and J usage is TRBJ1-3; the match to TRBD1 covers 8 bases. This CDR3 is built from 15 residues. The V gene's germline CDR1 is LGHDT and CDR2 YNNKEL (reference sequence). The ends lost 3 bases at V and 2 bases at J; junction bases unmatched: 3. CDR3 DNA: TGTGCCAGCAGCCAGGCGGACAGGGCTGGAAACACCATATATTTT. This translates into CASSQADRAGNTIYF.

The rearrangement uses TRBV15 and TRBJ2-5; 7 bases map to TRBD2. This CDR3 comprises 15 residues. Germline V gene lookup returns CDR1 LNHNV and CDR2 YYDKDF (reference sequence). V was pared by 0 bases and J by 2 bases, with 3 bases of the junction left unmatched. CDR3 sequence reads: CATSRDRGDQETQYF. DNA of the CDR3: TGTGCCACCAGCAGAGATCGGGGGGATCAAGAGACCCAGTACTTC.

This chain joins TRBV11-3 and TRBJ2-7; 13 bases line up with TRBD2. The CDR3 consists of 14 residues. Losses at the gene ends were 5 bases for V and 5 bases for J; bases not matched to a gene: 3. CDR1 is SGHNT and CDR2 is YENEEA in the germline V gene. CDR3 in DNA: TGTGCCAGCAGCCGCGGACTAGCGGGAGACGAGCAGTACTTC. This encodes CASSRGLAGDEQYF.

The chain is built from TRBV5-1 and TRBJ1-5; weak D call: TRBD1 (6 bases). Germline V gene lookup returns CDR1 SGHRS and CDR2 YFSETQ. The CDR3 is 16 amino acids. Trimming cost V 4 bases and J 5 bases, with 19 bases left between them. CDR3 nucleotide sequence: TGCGCCAGCAGCCTGGGGACACATCGGGTTGATCAGCCCCAGCATTTT. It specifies CASSLGTHRVDQPQHF.

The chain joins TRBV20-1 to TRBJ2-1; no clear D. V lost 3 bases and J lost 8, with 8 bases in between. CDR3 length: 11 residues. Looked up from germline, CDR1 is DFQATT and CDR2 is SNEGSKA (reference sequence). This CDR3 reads CSASSRDEQFF. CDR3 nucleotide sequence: TGCAGTGCTAGTAGCCGTGATGAGCAGTTCTTC.

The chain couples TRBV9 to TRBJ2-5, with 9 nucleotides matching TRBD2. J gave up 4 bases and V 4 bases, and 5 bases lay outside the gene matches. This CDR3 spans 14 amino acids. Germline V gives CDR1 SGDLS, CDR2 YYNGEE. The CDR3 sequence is CASSRGAGGETQYF. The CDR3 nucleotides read TGTGCCAGCAGCCGGGGAGCGGGAGGAGAGACCCAGTACTTC.

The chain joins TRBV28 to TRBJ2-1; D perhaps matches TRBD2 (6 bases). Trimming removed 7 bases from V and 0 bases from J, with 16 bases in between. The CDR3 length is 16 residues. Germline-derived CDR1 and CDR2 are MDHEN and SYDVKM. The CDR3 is CASKTRRANSYNEQFF. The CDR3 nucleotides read TGTGCCAGCAAGACCCGGAGGGCTAACTCCTACAATGAGCAGTTCTTC.

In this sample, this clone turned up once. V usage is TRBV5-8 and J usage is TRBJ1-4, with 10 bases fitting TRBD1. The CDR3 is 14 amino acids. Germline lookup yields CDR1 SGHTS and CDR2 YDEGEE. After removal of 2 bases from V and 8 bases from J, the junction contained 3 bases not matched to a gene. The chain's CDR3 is CASSFGQGGEKLFF. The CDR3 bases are TGTGCCAGCAGCTTTGGACAGGGGGGAGAAAAACTGTTTTTT.

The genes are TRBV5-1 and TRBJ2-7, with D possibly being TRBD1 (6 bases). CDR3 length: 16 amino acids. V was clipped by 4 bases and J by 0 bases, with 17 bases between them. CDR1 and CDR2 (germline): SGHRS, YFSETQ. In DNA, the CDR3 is TGCGCCAGCAGCGGATTTACAGGGCCCAGCTCCTACGAGCAGTACTTC. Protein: CASSGFTGPSSYEQYF. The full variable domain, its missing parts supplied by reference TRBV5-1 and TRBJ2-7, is KAGVTQTPRYLIKTRGQQVTLSCSPISGHRSVSWYQQTPGQGLQFLFEYFSETQRNKGNFPGRFSGRQFSNSRSEMNVSTLELGDSALYLCASSGFTGPSSYEQYFGPGTRLTVT.

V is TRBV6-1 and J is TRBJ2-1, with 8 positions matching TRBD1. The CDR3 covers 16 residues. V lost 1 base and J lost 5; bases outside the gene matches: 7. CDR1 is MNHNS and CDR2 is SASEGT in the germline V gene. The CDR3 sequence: CASSEVTGGANNEQFF. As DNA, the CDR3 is TGTGCCAGCAGTGAAGTTACAGGGGGTGCTAACAATGAGCAGTTCTTC.

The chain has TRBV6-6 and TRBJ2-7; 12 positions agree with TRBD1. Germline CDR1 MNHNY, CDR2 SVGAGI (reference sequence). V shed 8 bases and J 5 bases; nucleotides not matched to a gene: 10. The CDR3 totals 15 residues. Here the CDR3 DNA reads TGTGCCAGCGACACAAGGGACAGGGGGCTTAACGAGCAGTACTTC. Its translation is CASDTRDRGLNEQYF.

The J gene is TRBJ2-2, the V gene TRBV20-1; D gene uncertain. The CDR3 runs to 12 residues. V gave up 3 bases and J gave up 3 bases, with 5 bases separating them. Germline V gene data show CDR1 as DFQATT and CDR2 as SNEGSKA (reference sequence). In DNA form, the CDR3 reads TGCAGTGCTAGTTCCGACACCGGGGAGCTGTTTTTT. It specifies CSASSDTGELFF.

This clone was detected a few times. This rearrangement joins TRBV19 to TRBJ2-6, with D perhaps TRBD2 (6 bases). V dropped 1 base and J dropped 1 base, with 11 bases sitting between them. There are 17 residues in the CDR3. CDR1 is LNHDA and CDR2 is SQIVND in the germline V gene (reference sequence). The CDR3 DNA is TGTGCCAGTAGTATAGCCTTGGAGGGTTCTGGGGCCAACGTCCTGACTTTC. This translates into CASSIALEGSGANVLTF.